Described below is a single T cell receptor beta chain sequence and its context. Sequencing was performed with immunoSEQ multiplex PCR; in TCRdb, only in-frame clones are kept and a portion is missing. The sample lists 150,000 or so clones; around 90% were seen once. This specimen belongs to a study of blood T cell repertoires in COVID-19. Study-level information: Samples came from the United States, Italy and Spain, spanning acute and convalescent COVID-19.

This receptor was taken from a woman in her forties who had been exposed to COVID-19. Specimen: PBMCs or T cells enriched from blood (not recorded which).

The CDR3 sequence: CASSPGTGTGELFF. The CDR3 bases are TGTGCCAGCAGCCCAGGGACAGGCACCGGGGAGCTGTTTTTT. The chain carries TRBV13 and TRBJ2-2; TRBD1 matches 8 bases. This CDR3 region has 14 residues. The junction had 3 bases not matched to a gene; V was cut back by 5 bases and J by 4 bases. Germline assignment: CDR1 PRHDT and CDR2 FYEKMQ (reference sequence).